Each of the 15 T cell receptor beta chains below was sequenced from the same sample in a study of post-analysis software for immune sequencing data. cDNA libraries of TCR beta carried unique molecular identifiers. TCRdb reprocessed the PCR reads via MiXCR and lists one record per CDR3 protein. Found here are 150,000 or so distinct CDR3 sequences, roughly 34% of them singletons; the top ten hold approximately 30%. The specimen comprised blood, sampled after autologous hematopoietic stem cell transplantation. The receptors shown here come from a girl aged 10 to 17 with multiple sclerosis.

The rearrangement uses TRBV7-2 and TRBJ2-7, with D perhaps matching TRBD1 (6 bases). The better agreement between TRBJ2-5 and the DNA end casts doubt on the J call. CDR3 size: 15 residues. Germline V gene sequence: CDR1 SGHTA, CDR2 FQGNSA. CDR3 loop: CASSLWTAFGKTQYF. The CDR3 DNA follows: TGTGCCAGCAGCTTATGGACAGCATTTGGGAAGACCCAGTACTTC.

Many counts were recorded for this clonotype. The chain couples TRBV14 to TRBJ1-5; no clear D gene. Germline CDR1 and CDR2: SGHDN and FVKESK. V lost 0 bases and J lost 4, with 13 bases in between. This CDR3 spans 16 amino acids. In DNA, the CDR3 is TGTGCCAGCAGCCAAGAAATGGGTGGGGTGAATCAGCCCCAGCATTTT. This gives the protein CASSQEMGGVNQPQHF.

The gene calls are TRBV12-3 or TRBV12-4 and TRBJ2-7; 8 bases line up with TRBD2. CDR3 length: 15 residues. J was trimmed by 5 bases and V by 3 bases; bases with no gene match: 9. The CDR3 coding sequence is TGTGCCAGCAGTTTTCTACCGGGAGGGCCAAACGAGCAGTACTTC. Its protein is CASSFLPGGPNEQYF.

In its sample, this clonotype was seen once. This rearrangement joins TRBV6-1 to TRBJ1-2, with TRBD1 identical over 10 bases. Germline values: CDR1 MNHNS, CDR2 SASEGT. The ends lost 4 bases at V and 8 bases at J; junction bases unmatched: 4. CDR3 size: 13 residues. The CDR3 DNA reads as TGTGCCAGCAGTGGACAGGGGGCGAGGGGCTACACCTTC. Translated: CASSGQGARGYTF.

The rearrangement uses TRBV7-8 and TRBJ2-7; TRBD1 aligns across 8 bases. The CDR3 extends over 14 amino acids. J lost 3 bases, V lost 0 bases, and 1 base had no gene match. Germline V gene lookup returns CDR1 SGHVS and CDR2 FQNEAQ. CDR3 protein: CASSLAGQGYEQYF. DNA of the CDR3: TGTGCCAGCAGCTTAGCCGGACAGGGCTACGAGCAGTACTTC.

This clonotype was seen a handful of times. The chain has TRBV7-2 and TRBJ2-1, with 8 bases matching TRBD2. Trimming at V came to 5 bases and at J to 2 bases, leaving 11 bases not matched to a gene. The length of the CDR3 is 17 residues. Germline CDR1 SGHTA, CDR2 FQGNSA. The CDR3 sequence: CASSPPERESPYNEQFF. The CDR3, as DNA: TGTGCCAGCAGCCCCCCAGAGCGGGAGTCCCCCTACAATGAGCAGTTCTTC.

This chain links TRBV5-1 with TRBJ2-1; 11 bases agree with TRBD1. The V gene's germline CDR1 is SGHRS and CDR2 YFSETQ. CDR3 length equals 16 residues. V was clipped by 0 bases and J by 2 bases; unmatched bases: 1. CDR3 sequence (DNA): TGCGCCAGCAGCTTGGCGGGACAGGGGGCCTACAATGAGCAGTTCTTC. It encodes CASSLAGQGAYNEQFF.

The V gene is TRBV20-1, the J gene TRBJ2-5, with TRBD1 matching over 7 bases. The germline V gene encodes CDR1 DFQATT and CDR2 SNEGSKA (reference sequence). With V trimmed by 3 bases and J by 5 bases, 9 bases remained unmatched. The CDR3 contains 14 residues. The CDR3 loop is CSARADRDRETQYF. CDR3 coding DNA: TGCAGTGCTAGGGCCGACAGGGATAGGGAGACCCAGTACTTC.

This chain joins TRBV7-9 and TRBJ2-2; maybe TRBD1 (6 bases). Per the germline V gene, CDR1 is SEHNR and CDR2 is FQNEAQ (reference sequence). V gave up 2 bases and J gave up 5 bases, with 9 bases separating them. This CDR3 contains 14 residues. The CDR3 region is CASSLLDRTGELFF. The CDR3 region has the DNA TGTGCCAGCAGCTTATTGGACAGAACCGGGGAGCTGTTTTTT.

The genes are TRBV5-1 and TRBJ2-1; no firm D call. Germline CDR1 reads SGHRS; CDR2 reads YFSETQ. The CDR3 is 12 residues long. The V end lost 4 bases, the J end lost 8 bases, and 10 bases lay between the germline ends. The CDR3 nucleotides are TGCGCCAGCAGCCCCGGATTCGATGAGCAGTTCTTC. Translation gives CASSPGFDEQFF. The whole variable domain, filled in from reference TRBV5-1 and TRBJ2-1, reads KAGVTQTPRYLIKTRGQQVTLSCSPISGHRSVSWYQQTPGQGLQFLFEYFSETQRNKGNFPGRFSGRQFSNSRSEMNVSTLELGDSALYLCASSPGFDEQFFGPGTRLTVL.

This clonotype was counted only a few times. The rearrangement links TRBV12-3 or TRBV12-4 to TRBJ2-5; D not certain. The CDR3 is made up of 14 amino acids. V lost 4 bases and J lost 1, with 10 bases in between. The CDR3 bases are TGTGCCAGCAGTTCAAGGCGGCCCCAAGAGACCCAGTACTTC. It translates to CASSSRRPQETQYF.

V usage is TRBV4-1 and J usage is TRBJ2-7; 7 bases agree with TRBD2. The V gene end was trimmed by 0 bases and the J gene end by 1 base; junction bases not matched to a gene: 12. Germline loops: CDR1 MGHRA, CDR2 YSYEKL. The CDR3 runs to 18 residues. The CDR3 reads CASSQDWPKAGASYEQYF. The DNA of the CDR3 is TGCGCCAGCAGCCAAGATTGGCCTAAGGCGGGAGCTTCCTACGAGCAGTACTTC.

In its sample, this clonotype was seen a few times. The rearrangement joins TRBV20-1 to TRBJ2-1; D may be TRBD1 (5 bases). CDR3 length: 13 amino acids. Per germline, CDR1 DFQATT and CDR2 SNEGSKA (reference sequence). With 0 bases removed from V and 12 bases from J, the gap between germline ends came to 15 bases. The CDR3 nucleotides are TGCAGTGCTAGAGAGGGTGGGGCGCTTGGGCAGTTCTTC. Its translation: CSAREGGALGQFF.

The V and J genes are TRBV20-1 and TRBJ2-7; 10 bases fit TRBD2. Germline assignment: CDR1 DFQATT and CDR2 SNEGSKA (reference sequence). Trimming at V came to 2 bases and at J to 0 bases, leaving 4 bases not matched to a gene. CDR3 length: 15 amino acids. The CDR3 DNA is TGCAGTGCTAGAACTAGCGGGGCAAACTCCTACGAGCAGTACTTC. Translating gives CSARTSGANSYEQYF.

The chain is built from TRBV2 and TRBJ2-4; D perhaps matches TRBD1 (6 bases). The J call may be wrong; the DNA end is better matched by TRBJ2-5. CDR3 length equals 13 residues. CDR1 and CDR2 (germline): SNHLY, FYNNEI. CDR3 coding DNA: TGTGCCAGCAGTGAAATGCAGGGGAAGACCCAGTACTTC. This translates into CASSEMQGKTQYF.